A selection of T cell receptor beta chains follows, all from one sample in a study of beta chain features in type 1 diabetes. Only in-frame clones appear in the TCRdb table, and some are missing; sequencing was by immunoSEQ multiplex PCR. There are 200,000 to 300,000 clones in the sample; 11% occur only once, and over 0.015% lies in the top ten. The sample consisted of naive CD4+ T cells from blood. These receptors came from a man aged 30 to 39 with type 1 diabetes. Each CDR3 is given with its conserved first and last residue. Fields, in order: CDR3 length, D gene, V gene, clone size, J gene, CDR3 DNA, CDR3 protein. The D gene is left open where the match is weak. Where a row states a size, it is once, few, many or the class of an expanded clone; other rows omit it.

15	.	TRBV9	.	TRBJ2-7	TGTGCCAGCAGCGCCGGTCGGGGAATAGTGGACGAGCAGTACTTC	CASSAGRGIVDEQYF
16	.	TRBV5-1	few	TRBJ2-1	TGCGCCAGCAGCGTACAGGGTCAGGCGTCGAGTAATGAGCAGTTCTTC	CASSVQGQASSNEQFF
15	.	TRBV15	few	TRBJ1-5	TGTGCCACCAGCAGACAGGGATATAGCAATCAGCCCCAGCATTTT	CATSRQGYSNQPQHF
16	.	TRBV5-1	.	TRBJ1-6	TGCGCCAGCAGCTTGGCCGACAGTCGGCGGAATTCACCCCTCCACTTT	CASSLADSRRNSPLHF
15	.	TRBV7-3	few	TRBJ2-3	TGTGCCAGCAGCGTAGCCGGGGGATTCACAGATACGCAGTATTTT	CASSVAGGFTDTQYF
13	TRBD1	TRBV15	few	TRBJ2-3	TGTGCCACGAGACAGGGGAGCACAGATACGCAGTATTTT	CATRQGSTDTQYF
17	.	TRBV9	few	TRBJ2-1	TGTGCCAGCAGCGTAGGAACTAGAGCGCTATTGGGCAATGAGCAGTTCTTC	CASSVGTRALLGNEQFF
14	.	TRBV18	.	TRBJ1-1	TGTGCCAGCTCACCATCGGAGACCTCTCGTGAAGCTTTCTTT	CASSPSETSREAFF
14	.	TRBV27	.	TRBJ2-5	TGTGCCAGCAGTCAAAACAGGGAAATGGAGACCCAGTACTTC	CASSQNREMETQYF
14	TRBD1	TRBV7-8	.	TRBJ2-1	TGTGCCAGCAGCTTCGACAGGGATCCACCGGAGCAGTTCTTC	CASSFDRDPPEQFF
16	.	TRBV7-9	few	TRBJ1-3	TGTGCCAGCAGCCTCGGGGGGGGTCATGCTGGAAACACCATATATTTT	CASSLGGGHAGNTIYF
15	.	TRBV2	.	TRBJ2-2	TGTGCCAGCAGTGCCAACAGGGCGAACACCGGGGAGCTGTTTTTT	CASSANRANTGELFF
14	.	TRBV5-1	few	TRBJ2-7	TGCGCCAGCAGCTTATATCCCCGGGGCTACGAGCAGTACTTC	CASSLYPRGYEQYF
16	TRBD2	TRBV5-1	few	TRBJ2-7	TGCGCCAGCAACCCTGCTGGACTAGCGGGGACCTACGAGCAGTACTTC	CASNPAGLAGTYEQYF
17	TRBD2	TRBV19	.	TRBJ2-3	TGTGCCACCCGAAGGCCAGCGGGAGCCCAAGGTTCCGATACGCAGTATTTT	CATRRPAGAQGSDTQYF
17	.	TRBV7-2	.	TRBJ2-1	TGTGCCAGCAGCTTAGCGGCAGGACAGAGCTCCTACAATGAGCAGTTCTTC	CASSLAAGQSSYNEQFF
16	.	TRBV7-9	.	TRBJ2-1	TGTGCCAGCAGCTCGGTTCCGGGGGAGTCCCACAATGAGCAGTTCTTC	CASSSVPGESHNEQFF
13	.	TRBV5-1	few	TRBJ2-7	TGCGCCAGCAGCTCGGGACTGACCTACGAGCAGTACTTC	CASSSGLTYEQYF
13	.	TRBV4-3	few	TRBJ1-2	TGCGCCAGCAGCCAAGTACAAGGGGATGGCTACACCTTC	CASSQVQGDGYTF
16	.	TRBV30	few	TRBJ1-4	TGTGCCTGGAGGGGTCAGGGGTTAGGGGGAAATGAAAAACTGTTTTTT	CAWRGQGLGGNEKLFF
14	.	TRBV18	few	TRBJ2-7	TGTGCCAGCTCACCACCGGGGCAGCCCTACGAGCAGTACTTC	CASSPPGQPYEQYF
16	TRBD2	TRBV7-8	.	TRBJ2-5	TGTGCCAGCAGCCAGATTAGGCGGGGGGGCCGGGAGACCCAGTACTTC	CASSQIRRGGRETQYF
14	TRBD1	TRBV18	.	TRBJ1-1	TGTGCCAGCTCACCGGGACAGGGGTTATCTGAAGCTTTCTTT	CASSPGQGLSEAFF
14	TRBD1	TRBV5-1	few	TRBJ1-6	TGCGCCAGCAGCTCGGACAGGGTGAGATCACCCCTCCACTTT	CASSSDRVRSPLHF
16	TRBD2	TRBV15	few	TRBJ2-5	TGTGCCACCAGCAGAGGGCCCACGGGGGGGGAAGAGACCCAGTACTTC	CATSRGPTGGEETQYF
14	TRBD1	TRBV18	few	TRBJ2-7	TGTGCCAGCTCACCGGGGACAGGGCTTTACGAGCAGTACTTC	CASSPGTGLYEQYF
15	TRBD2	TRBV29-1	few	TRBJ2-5	TGCAGCGTGGCCTCCGCGGGGGGGAGTAGAGAGACCCAGTACTTC	CSVASAGGSRETQYF
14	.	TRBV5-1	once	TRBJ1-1	TGCGCCAGCAGCTCCGGACAGCTGAACACTGAAGCTTTCTTT	CASSSGQLNTEAFF
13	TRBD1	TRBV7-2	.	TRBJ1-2	TGTGCCAGCAGCACCACACCGGGACAGGGCTACACCTTC	CASSTTPGQGYTF
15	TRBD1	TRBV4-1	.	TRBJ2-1	TGCGCCAGCAGCCAGGGACAGGGACCCAAAAATGAGCAGTTCTTC	CASSQGQGPKNEQFF
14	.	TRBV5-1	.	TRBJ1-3	TGCGCCAGCAGCTTGGCCCCGGGGGGAAACACCATATATTTT	CASSLAPGGNTIYF
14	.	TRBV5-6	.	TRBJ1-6	TGTGCCAGCAGCCCGGGTTACTATAATTCACCCCTCCACTTT	CASSPGYYNSPLHF
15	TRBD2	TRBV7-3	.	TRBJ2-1	TGTGCCAGCAGTCGTGTGGGCGGGGGAAACAATGAGCAGTTCTTC	CASSRVGGGNNEQFF
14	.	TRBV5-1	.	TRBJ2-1	TGCGCCAGCAGCCGGTTGCGGGGCGACAATGAGCAGTTCTTC	CASSRLRGDNEQFF
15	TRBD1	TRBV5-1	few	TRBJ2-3	TGCGCCAGCAGCTTGACGACAGGGGTCACAGATACGCAGTATTTT	CASSLTTGVTDTQYF
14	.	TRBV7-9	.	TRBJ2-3	TGTGCCAGCAGCTTAGCACACGGCACAGATACGCAGTATTTT	CASSLAHGTDTQYF
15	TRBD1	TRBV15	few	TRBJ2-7	TGTGCCACCAGCAGAGAACAGGGGTTAGCCTACGAGCAGTACTTC	CATSREQGLAYEQYF
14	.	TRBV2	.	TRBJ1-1	TGTGCCAGCAGTGAAAGGCCCGGAGAAACTGAAGCTTTCTTT	CASSERPGETEAFF
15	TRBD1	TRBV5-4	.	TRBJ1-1	TGTGCCAGCAGCCGCGGACAGGGAGTTTACACTGAAGCTTTCTTT	CASSRGQGVYTEAFF
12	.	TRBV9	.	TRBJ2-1	TGTGCCAGCAGCTTCGACCCAGGGCGGTTGTTCTTC	CASSFDPGRLFF
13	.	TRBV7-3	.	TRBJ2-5	TGTGCCAGCAGCCCCCTCGGGGAAGAGACCCAGTACTTC	CASSPLGEETQYF
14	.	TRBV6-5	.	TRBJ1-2	TGTGCCAGCAGCCGTGACCGGGGGGGAGATGGCTACACCTTC	CASSRDRGGDGYTF
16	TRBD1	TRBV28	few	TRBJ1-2	TGTGCCAGCAGGCACGGACAGGGGCGGTCGGGTGATGGCTACACCTTC	CASRHGQGRSGDGYTF
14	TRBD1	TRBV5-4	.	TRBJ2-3	TGTGCCAGCAGCTCGACAGGGGGGGCAGATACGCAGTATTTT	CASSSTGGADTQYF
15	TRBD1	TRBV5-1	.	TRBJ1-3	TGCGCCAGCAGGGACAGGGGACTCTCTGGAAACACCATATATTTT	CASRDRGLSGNTIYF
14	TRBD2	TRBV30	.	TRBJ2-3	TGTGCCTGGAGTCATACGGGGGGAAAGGATACGCAGTATTTT	CAWSHTGGKDTQYF
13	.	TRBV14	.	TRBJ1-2	TGTGCCAGCAGCCAATCCCCGAACTATGGCTACACCTTC	CASSQSPNYGYTF
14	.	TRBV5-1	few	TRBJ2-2	TGCGCCAGCAGACCGGACAGCAACACCGGGGAGCTGTTTTTT	CASRPDSNTGELFF
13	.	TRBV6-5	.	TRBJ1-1	TGTGCCAGCAGTTCGACAGAGAACACTGAAGCTTTCTTT	CASSSTENTEAFF
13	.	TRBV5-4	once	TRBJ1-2	TGTGCCAGCAGCTTGGAGGAGGGGTACGGCTACACCTTC	CASSLEEGYGYTF
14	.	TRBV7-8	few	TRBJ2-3	TGTGCCAGCAGCATAAGGGACTTCACAGATACGCAGTATTTT	CASSIRDFTDTQYF
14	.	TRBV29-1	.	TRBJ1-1	TGCAGCGTAGATAGGGGTGCCCATAAGGCTGAAGCTTTCTTT	CSVDRGAHKAEAFF
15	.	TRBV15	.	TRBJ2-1	TGTGCCACCAGCATCCGGACTGGATCAGGCAATGAGCAGTTCTTC	CATSIRTGSGNEQFF
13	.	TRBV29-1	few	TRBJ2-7	TGCAGCGTTGTTAGACAGAGCTCCTACGAGCAGTACTTC	CSVVRQSSYEQYF
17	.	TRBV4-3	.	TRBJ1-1	TGCGCCAGCAGCCAAGGCGGGGGGGTTCGAGATCGTTCTGAAGCTTTCTTT	CASSQGGGVRDRSEAFF
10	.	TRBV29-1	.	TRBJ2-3	TGCAGCGTTGGAGGTCGGCCGGGGTATTTT	CSVGGRPGYF
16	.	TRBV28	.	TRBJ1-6	TGTGCCAGCAGAGTTCCCGGGAGCTCCTATAATTCACCCCTCCACTTT	CASRVPGSSYNSPLHF